This T cell receptor beta chain was profiled in a study of blood T cell repertoires in COVID-19. Study-wide background: COVID-19 samples, acute and convalescent, were from the United States, Italy and Spain. T cells, B-cell-depleted T cells, or PBMCs supplied cDNA or gDNA.

V lost 2 bases to trimming and J lost 7 bases, with 12 bases between them. Germline CDR1 and CDR2: SGHVS and FQNEAQ. This CDR3 is built from 14 residues. Authors' methods: Cell counts per sample came from amplifying reference gene primers. Data came from immunoSEQ multiplex PCR; TCRdb stores just in-frame clones and leaves some out. V and J calls plus clone size are reproduced from that table; the DNA served to infer D and trimming. The sample carries about 110,000 clones, 85% to 90% recorded once. The TCR was taken from a human donor in a cohort sampled during active COVID-19. The chain recombines TRBV7-8 with TRBJ1-5; D might be TRBD1 (6 bases). The sequenced sample was peripheral blood. CDR3 DNA sequence: TGTGCCAGCAGCTTAAAGGGGGTTAGGCAGCCCCAGCATTTT. Its protein product is CASSLKGVRQPQHF.